A selection of T cell receptor beta chains follows, all from one sample in a study of early T cells in non-severe SARS-CoV-2 infection. From the 5' RACE reads, TCRdb called clonotypes with MiXCR, one entry per CDR3 protein. The sample shows about 83,000 distinct CDR3 sequences, less than 11% of them seen only once. Sample: whole blood, taken at baseline. These receptors were collected from an adult who was a healthcare worker with PCR-confirmed SARS-CoV-2 infection or an uninfected control (not recorded which). Each CDR3 is given with its conserved first and last residue. Clone size, where shown, is once, few, many, or a class for clones that have expanded.

j_call v_call clone_size cdr3_aa
TRBJ1-2 TRBV5-1 - CASSPGQAESYTF
TRBJ2-4 TRBV27 - CASSLRSRGTEPGAKNIQYF
TRBJ2-3 TRBV4-1 few CASSQLVAGTDTQYF
TRBJ1-2 TRBV11-2 many CASSGTGKLVDGYTF
TRBJ2-1 TRBV11-1 - CASSPYLGGSYNEQFF
TRBJ1-6 TRBV5-4 few CASSLRGNHNSPLHF
TRBJ2-1 TRBV20-1 many CSASNPAARDNEQFF
TRBJ2-2 TRBV7-2 few CASSSPGTSGGGELFF
TRBJ2-1 TRBV7-2 many CASSLDGTRNEQFF
TRBJ2-3 TRBV5-4 few CASSQRLAGGTDTQYF
TRBJ1-6 TRBV25-1 few CASSDPGLIRSPLHF
TRBJ1-2 TRBV10-3 - CAIRAGKGGVDTF
TRBJ2-1 TRBV5-1 many CASREGTSGSDEQFF
TRBJ2-2 TRBV5-4 few CASSQGLAQSNTGELFF
TRBJ2-5 TRBV6-1 - CASSELAWETQYF
TRBJ1-2 TRBV5-4 many CASSLGTGGKDYGYTF
TRBJ1-4 TRBV4-1 - CASSQVLEKLFF
TRBJ2-4 TRBV27 many CASSSPGHSTKNIQYF
TRBJ2-5 TRBV30 - CAWSVLRSRQETQYF
TRBJ2-2 TRBV4-1 many CASSQEEWGTGELFF